This note documents a single TCR beta chain sequence. Its antigen is unidentified. TCR beta cDNA was made by 5'RACE template switching with UMIs. TCRdb re-called the 5' RACE reads and shows each CDR3 protein once, DNA omitted. The table for this sample gives about 160,000 distinct CDR3 sequences. The data were taken from a study of T cells expressing NK-cell markers. Overall study: The study drew TCR beta repertoires from sorted CD3+CD56+NKG2C+, CD3+CD56+NKG2C- and CD3+CD56-NKG2C+ T cells. Study-level findings and limits: As a fraction of CD8+ T cells, dominant NKG2C+ clonotypes reached about 1.0-8% in six donors. Researchers report these clonotypes also headed the CD3+CD56-NKG2C+ fraction in a few donors.

CDR3 size: 16 residues. Germline assignment: CDR1 MNHEY and CDR2 SMNVEV (reference sequence). The chain combines TRBV27 with TRBJ2-3. Source material: blood T cells: a sorted CD56 or NKG2C T cell subset, CD4+ or CD8+ T cells, or bulk PBMC T cells (not recorded which). This TCR was sampled from a man aged 18-75 years in good health. CDR3 loop: CASSLSSGMKGDTQYF.